This T cell receptor beta chain was observed in a study of cytomegalovirus exposure and HLA in healthy donors (TCRdb year 2017). Turning to the overall study: In an earlier analysis of 587 of the donors, about 270 Gb of sequence data and 117 million unique TCR beta sequences from about 179 million T cells were reported. Around 330 gigabases of sequencing data and about 92 million unique TCR sequences made up an early release that covered approximately 620 HLA-typed donors. Among the roughly 430 genotyped donors, 81% belonged to the genetic ancestry cluster associated with self-reported Caucasian donors. The study aimed to test whether cataloging public T cell receptors could reveal signatures of past pathogen exposure. The study used immunosequencing to profile the T cell repertoires of approximately 630 subjects and linked those repertoires to cytomegalovirus serostatus. A separate validation cohort of approximately 120 different subjects was used in addition to the roughly 700-subject first cohort. To predict cytomegalovirus infection status, the study brought together high-throughput TCR immunosequencing, statistical association of individual TCRs with disease status, and machine learning. To study patterns of TCR occurrence, a later analysis re-analyzed previously published TCR beta repertoires from 550 to 800 donors and added high-resolution HLA genotyping. The later analysis used no new phenotypic data to find candidate immune exposures, relying instead on TCR beta sequences and their occurrence across donors. To decide whether each TCR beta V gene segment behaved as functional or pseudogenic, an earlier analysis of nearly 600 of the donors relied on high-throughput TCR beta sequencing. Donor age, sex, ethnicity and CMV serostatus were compiled alongside the repertoire data. A later genetic analysis used genome-wide SNP genotypes for about three fifths of the 666 donors, treating that subset as a discovery cohort. Every repertoire in the discovery cohort had been generated on one and the same sequencing platform. HLA typing included class I and class II loci at four-digit resolution. The number of typed donors differed by locus: about 629-630 for A, B, C, DRB1 and DQB1; approximately 540 for DQA1; fewer than 610 for DPA1; and 450 to 480 for DPB1. Four or five DR-DQ haplotypes were handled as single units for association and clustering because linkage in the cohort was strong. Among roughly 400 genotyped donors of the cohort, an average of approximately 240,000 unique TCR beta nucleotide sequences was sequenced per donor, of which roughly 17% were non-productive.

The library was produced with the immunoSEQ multiplex PCR assay. The multiplex PCR relied on a mix of 60 forward primers for TCR Vbeta segments and 13 reverse primers for TCR Jbeta segments. The CDR3 region of rearranged TCR beta genes was amplified from genomic DNA with a multiplex PCR assay. On the Illumina HiSeq System, the amplified TCR beta libraries were sequenced as 87-base-pair reads. The paper's processing steps were these. Across the roughly 640 repertoires, a later analysis counted approximately 75 million unique TCR beta chains, around 11 million of which were shared by at least two donors. To remove PCR and sequencing errors, raw reads were error-corrected and collapsed into unique sequences using a nearest-neighbor algorithm that merged closely related sequences. Alignment of CDR3 sequences to IMGT reference sequences was used to assign V, D and J gene segments. For a sequence to be retained, at least a six-nucleotide match to both a V gene segment and a J gene segment was required. Rearrangements were classified as productive when the CDR3 lacked stop codons and remained in frame with V and J, and all other rearrangements were classified as non-productive. CDR3 was defined by IMGT convention, running from the second conserved V-encoded cysteine to the conserved J-encoded phenylalanine. The earlier analysis of roughly 590 of the donors excluded sequences that lacked an unambiguous match to a single V gene segment. In an earlier analysis of 587 of the donors, V segments were called functional above 56.7% productive rearrangements and were called segregating when the between-donor standard deviation exceeded 5%. A statistical classification framework was built for diagnosing cytomegalovirus status from the catalog of TCR beta chain sequences. In a later analysis, V and J genes were assigned by comparing TCR nucleotide sequences against IMGT/GENE-DB human TR gene sequences. The TCRdist pipeline was used in a later analysis to assign CDR3 sequences and most-parsimonious VDJ recombination scenarios. In a later analysis, each TCR beta chain was defined by its CDR3 amino acid sequence together with its V-gene family, and reads lacking a unique V-gene family were excluded. A later analysis removed several hundred highly shared, low-generation-probability nucleotide sequences to deal with suspected cross-contamination and a sequencing artifact. For each public chain, a later analysis derived a clonal expansion index from normalized ranks of inferred template counts within each repertoire. In a later analysis, generation probabilities were computed with a VDJ recombination model fitted to out-of-frame rearrangements, and the resulting probabilities were checked against IGoR. In a later analysis, hypergeometric tests were used to score TCR-TCR, TCR-HLA and TCR-CMV co-occurrence, with a repertoire-size bias correction applied to TCR pairs. A later analysis estimated false discovery rates by permuting HLA or CMV assignments 20 times. In a later analysis, co-occurring TCRs were grouped using DBSCAN, with TCRdist sequence similarity added in when clustering inside HLA-allele-positive subsets. For co-occurrence clustering, repertoires with fewer than 30,000 or more than 120,000 public chains were excluded, along with five or six repertoires with anomalous nucleotide sharing. Not all clones reach the TCRdb copy of this immuneACCESS table, which keeps in-frame sequences only. Checked studies attribute under half of the gap to unresolved V genes and leave the rest unexplained. V and J calls and clone size are those listed in that table; D and trimming were worked out from the DNA. In all, the sample holds over 150,000 clones, and 70% to 85% of those were seen once. About 0.092% of the sample lies in the top ten.

Beyond this particular receptor, the publication reports: Immune exposure information for the cohort was limited to CMV serostatus. Because HLA typing was missing for some donors at each locus, association tests included only the typed subset. Sequencing depth was assumed to be roughly uniform across donors in the presence/absence analyses, though that assumption may not hold. Linkage disequilibrium might explain the correlated functional status among segregating V segments, but an unknown experimental factor could not be ruled out. A total of fewer than 200 TCR beta chains were listed by the study as associated with cytomegalovirus. In a later genetic analysis, a missense DCLRE1C variant was associated with V-gene and J-gene trimming of TCR beta chains, and the association was replicated in an independent cohort. Cytomegalovirus status was reported to be diagnosed by the classifier with high specificity and sensitivity in both the original and validation cohorts. In a later analysis, most CMV-associated TCR beta chains were found to appear HLA-restricted, with HLA associations seemingly driven largely by CMV exposure. A further reported finding was that TCR beta sequences accurately predicted the HLA-A and HLA-B alleles for most subjects in the first cohort. In an earlier analysis of roughly 560 of the donors, most TCR beta V segments were observed in productive rearrangements about 90% or about 30% of the time, broadly matching IMGT annotations. According to a later analysis, parvovirus B19, influenza, CMV and Epstein-Barr virus appeared linked to several top co-occurrence clusters. Some IMGT-functional V segments, including TRBV6-2 and TRBV6-3, could not be told apart with the 87-base-pair reads, so those segments were excluded. At a false discovery rate of 0.05, a later analysis linked 16,000 or so TCR beta sequences to specific HLA alleles. When HLA alleles, especially DR and DQ, strongly co-occurred, TCR associations were difficult to assign to individual alleles. A group of highly shared sequence variants was considered likely to be a technical artifact of the sequencing pipeline. According to a later genetic analysis, donors in an Asian-associated ancestry cluster had fewer N-insertions in productive TCRs than the approximately 630-donor mean. Only TCR beta chains were sequenced in this cohort, and the absence of alpha or paired-chain data limited detectable features. A later analysis found that TCR association rates varied across HLA loci, with DRB1 alleles showing the most associated TCRs and HLA-C alleles the fewest. Most TCR sequences were observed very rarely across donors, whereas some public TCRs were present in many individuals. Compared with equally common non-associated chains, HLA-associated TCR beta chains in a later analysis were more clonally expanded and had lower generation probabilities. Because counts were too low, 15 to 20 rarely observed V segments, including chromosome 9 orphons, were left out of the earlier analysis of approximately 580 of the donors. The authors suggested that the approach could potentially be generalized to other disease states and immunological phenotypes. Three of the identified cytomegalovirus-associated TCR beta chains were confirmed in vitro to be specific for cytomegalovirus antigens.

On this clone itself: Its antigen remains unidentified. The sample holds no much larger clone one base away, and base qualities are not on file.

V and J lose 6 bases and 6 bases, and a span of 12 bases separates them. The CDR3 covers 13 residues, taking in both the cysteine and the phenylalanine. The read is trimmed to its CDR3 DNA, 39 bases read in frame from base 1. CDR1 and CDR2, per the germline V gene, are LGHNA and YSLEER. The cohort was made up of around 720 healthy bone marrow donors. At the time of sampling, all cohort members were nominally healthy, though unrecorded immune exposures were likely present. The donor was CMV seronegative and belonged to the group of under 400 seronegative cohort members. Every donor gave a peripheral blood sample, and the peripheral blood mononuclear cells from that sample were used for TCR beta sequencing. The Qiagen DNeasy Blood Extraction Kit was used to extract genomic DNA from the blood cell samples.

The chain is made from TRBV4-3 and TRBJ1-5; no D gene can be assigned with confidence. Sequenced sample: PBMCs. The source is a boy aged 2-15 years in good health and CMV-seronegative. The nucleotide sequence is given as TGCGCCAGCAGTCTACGGGTAGGTCAGCCCCAGCATTTT. Protein translation: CASSLRVGQPQHF.